This TCR beta chain was found in a study of control samples from healthy donors and cancer patients (dated by TCRdb to between 2020 and 2021). The germline V gene specifies ENHRY as CDR1 and SYGVKD as CDR2. Trimming removed 2 bases from V and 8 bases from J, leaving 15 bases between the germline ends. From its cysteine to its phenylalanine, the CDR3 spans 14 amino acids. Only the CDR3 DNA stays, 42 bases, in frame from base 1. Note on this clone: Its antigen is currently not known. Base qualities are not at hand, and no much larger clone is one base apart.

The library was generated by the immunoSEQ multiplex PCR assay. Sourced from immuneACCESS, this table was stored by TCRdb with only in-frame sequences that have V and J called. A share of the clones is absent; for the studies checked, an unresolved V gene accounts for under half, and the remainder has no known explanation. The sample table lists 75,000 to 95,000 clones, about nine tenths of them with a count of one. The top ten clones comprise 3.5% to 4.5% of the sample. The rearranged segments are TRBV10-3 and TRBJ1-2; tentative D gene TRBD1, with 5 bases matching. The sequenced sample consisted of blood. This sequence originates from a woman aged 18-29 years in good health. CDR3 sequence: CAISEGASSRGYTF. The sequenced DNA is TGTGCCATCAGTGAGGGGGCATCTTCGAGAGGCTACACCTTC.